The T cell receptor (beta chain) under discussion was sequenced for a study of CD8 T cells in ankylosing spondylitis. The V gene's germline CDR1 is SGHRS and CDR2 YFSETQ. Trimming took off 0 bases at V and 2 bases at J, with 19 bases between the two ends. This CDR3 spans 18 amino acids. Regarding the study as a whole: Clones linked to disease, bearing a CD8+ phenotype, were relatively rare in peripheral blood. Some motif variants had been reported before (in reactive arthritis synovial fluid and blood). There was a TCR beta motif, made of eight highly homologous variants, that appeared characteristic of ankylosing spondylitis blood.

This clonotype was seen at least ten times. As yet, its antigen is unknown. Each TCR beta library was made by quantitative 5'-RACE that incorporated molecular barcodes. MiXCR, applied by TCRdb to the 5' RACE reads, yields one record per CDR3 protein. The sample yields some 220,000 distinct CDR3 sequences, roughly a tenth seen once. V and J are TRBV5-1 and TRBJ2-3; D may be TRBD2 (6 bases). The sequence derives from a male donor with ankylosing spondylitis or in good health (not recorded which). Sequencing was performed on blood, either unsorted or a sorted T cell fraction (not recorded which). CDR3 in DNA: TGCGCCAGCAGCTTGGGACAGACATCCGGGACTTACACAGATACGCAGTATTTT. Its protein product is CASSLGQTSGTYTDTQYF.